These T cell receptor beta chains were read from a single sample in a study of patients and donors after allogeneic stem cell transplantation. TCRdb reprocessed the RT-PCR reads with MiXCR, giving one entry per CDR3 protein. This table holds 150,000 to 200,000 distinct CDR3 sequences, 25% to 35% found once. The specimen was blood, either unsorted or a sorted T cell fraction (not recorded which). These receptors all stem from a human donor who was either an allogeneic HSCT recipient or a stem cell or donor lymphocyte infusion donor (not recorded which). It is not recorded whose cells these are; they may come from a transplant donor. Both conserved end residues are part of each CDR3. Fields, in order: J gene, V gene, CDR3 protein.

>TRBJ2-7|TRBV29-1
CSVVASRYEQYF
>TRBJ1-2|TRBV20-1
CSARDRVNYGYTF
>TRBJ2-1|TRBV12-3/TRBV12-4
CASTRGSFVYNEQFF
>TRBJ2-1|TRBV27
CASSLYGGRSLSYNEQFF
>TRBJ1-3|TRBV7-2
CASSFETGNTIYF
>TRBJ2-1|TRBV15
CATSTGVGSYNEQFF
>TRBJ1-2|TRBV9
CASSGAGYTF
>TRBJ1-1|TRBV6-5
CASFVQSNTEAFF
>TRBJ2-7|TRBV5-4
CASSPGGGSSYEQYF
>TRBJ2-7|TRBV5-1
CASSSRAGGPREQYF
>TRBJ1-5|TRBV18
CASSRARGSGQPQHF
>TRBJ2-7|TRBV12-3/TRBV12-4
CASSLNRGGTYEQYF
>TRBJ2-3|TRBV28
CASALAGSNLRQYF
>TRBJ2-3|TRBV6-5
CACSQTGYKQYF
>TRBJ2-5|TRBV5-1
CASSLQQRQETQYF
>TRBJ2-3|TRBV12-3/TRBV12-4
CASSPTLRGGTDTQYF
>TRBJ1-2|TRBV5-1
CASSLDRVRGYTF
>TRBJ2-1|TRBV11-2
CASSLGASGYNEQFF
>TRBJ1-2|TRBV7-6
CASSFGVSNYGYTF
>TRBJ1-2|TRBV2
CAGSVGAAGYTF
>TRBJ2-7|TRBV6-6
CASSLGGSDYEQYF
>TRBJ1-5|TRBV20-1
CSARDWGNNQPQHF